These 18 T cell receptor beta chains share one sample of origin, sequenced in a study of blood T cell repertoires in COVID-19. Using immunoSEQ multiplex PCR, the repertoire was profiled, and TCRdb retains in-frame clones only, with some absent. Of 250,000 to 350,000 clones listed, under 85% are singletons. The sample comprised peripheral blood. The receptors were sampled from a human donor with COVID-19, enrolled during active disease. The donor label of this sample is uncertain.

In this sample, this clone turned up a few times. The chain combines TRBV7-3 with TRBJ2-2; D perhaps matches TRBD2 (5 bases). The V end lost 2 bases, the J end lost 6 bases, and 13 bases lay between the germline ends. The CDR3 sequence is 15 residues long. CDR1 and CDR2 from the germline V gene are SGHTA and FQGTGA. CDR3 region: CASSLERLNPGELFF. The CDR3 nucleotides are TGTGCCAGCAGCTTAGAAAGACTAAATCCCGGGGAGCTGTTTTTT. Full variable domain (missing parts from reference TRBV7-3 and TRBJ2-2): GAGVSQTPSNKVTEKGKYVELRCDPISGHTALYWYRQSLGQGPEFLIYFQGTGAADDSGLPNDRFFAVRPEGSVSTLKIQRTERGDSAVYLCASSLERLNPGELFFGEGSRLTVL.

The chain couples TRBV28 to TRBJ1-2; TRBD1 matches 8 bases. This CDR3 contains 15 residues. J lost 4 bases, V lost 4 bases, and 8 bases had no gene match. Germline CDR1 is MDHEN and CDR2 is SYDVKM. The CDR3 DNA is TGTGCCAGCAGTTCCGGACAGGGTACAGTCTATGGCTACACCTTC. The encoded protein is CASSSGQGTVYGYTF.

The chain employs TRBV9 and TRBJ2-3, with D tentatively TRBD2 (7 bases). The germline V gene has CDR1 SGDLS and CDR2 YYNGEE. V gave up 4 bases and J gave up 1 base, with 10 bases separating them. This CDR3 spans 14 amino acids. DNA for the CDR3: TGTGCCAGCAGCTTGGGGGGGCGCACAGATACGCAGTATTTT. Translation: CASSLGGRTDTQYF.

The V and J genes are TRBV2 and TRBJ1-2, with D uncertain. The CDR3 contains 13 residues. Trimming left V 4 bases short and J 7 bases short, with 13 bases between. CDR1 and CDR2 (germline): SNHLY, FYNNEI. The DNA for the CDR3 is TGTGCCAGCAGTGTGTACGGGGAGAGTGGCTACACCTTC. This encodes CASSVYGESGYTF.

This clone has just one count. CDR3 region: CASSLSGLRSLFQPQHF. The CDR3 DNA sequence: TGTGCCAGCAGTTTATCGGGGCTTCGGTCTTTATTCCAGCCCCAGCATTTT. The chain joins TRBV27 to TRBJ1-5, with a possible D match to TRBD1 (5 bases). The CDR3 extends over 17 amino acids. V gave up 0 bases and J gave up 7 bases, with 19 bases separating them. CDR1 is MNHEY, CDR2 SMNVEV, per germline (reference sequence).

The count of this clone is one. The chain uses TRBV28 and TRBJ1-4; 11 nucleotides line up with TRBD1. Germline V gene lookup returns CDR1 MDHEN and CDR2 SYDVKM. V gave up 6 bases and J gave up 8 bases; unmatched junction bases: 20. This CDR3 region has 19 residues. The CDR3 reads CASSFPGKGTGGAWEKLFF. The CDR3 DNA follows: TGTGCCAGCAGCTTCCCCGGAAAGGGGACAGGGGGAGCGTGGGAAAAACTGTTTTTT.

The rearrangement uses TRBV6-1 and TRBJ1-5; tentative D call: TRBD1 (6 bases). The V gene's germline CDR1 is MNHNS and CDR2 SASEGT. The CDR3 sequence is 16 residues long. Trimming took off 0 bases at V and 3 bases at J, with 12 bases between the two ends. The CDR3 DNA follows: TGTGCCAGCAGTGAAGCCCAGACAGGCGTCAATCAGCCCCAGCATTTT. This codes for CASSEAQTGVNQPQHF.

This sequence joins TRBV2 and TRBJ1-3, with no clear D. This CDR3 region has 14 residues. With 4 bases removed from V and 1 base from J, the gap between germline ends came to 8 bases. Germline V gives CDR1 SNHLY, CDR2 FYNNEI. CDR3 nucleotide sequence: TGTGCCAGCAGTGCTGGGAGGTCTGGAAACACCATATATTTT. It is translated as CASSAGRSGNTIYF. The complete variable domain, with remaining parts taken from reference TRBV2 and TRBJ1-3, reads EPEVTQTPSHQVTQMGQEVILRCVPISNHLYFYWYRQILGQKVEFLVSFYNNEISEKSEIFDDQFSVERPDGSNFTLKIRSTKLEDSAMYFCASSAGRSGNTIYFGEGSWLTVV.

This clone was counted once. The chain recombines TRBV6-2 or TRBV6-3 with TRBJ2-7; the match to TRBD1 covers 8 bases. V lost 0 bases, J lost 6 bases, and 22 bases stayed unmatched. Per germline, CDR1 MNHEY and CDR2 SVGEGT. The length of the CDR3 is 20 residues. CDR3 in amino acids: CASSYSSGVRGPGPFSEQYF. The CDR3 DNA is TGTGCCAGCAGTTACTCGAGTGGGGTCAGGGGGCCCGGTCCGTTTAGCGAGCAGTACTTC.

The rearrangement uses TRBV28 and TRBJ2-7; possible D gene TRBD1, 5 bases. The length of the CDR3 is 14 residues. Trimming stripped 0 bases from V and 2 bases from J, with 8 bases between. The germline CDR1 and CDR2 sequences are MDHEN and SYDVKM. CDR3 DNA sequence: TGTGCCAGCAGTTTATGGCAGGACACCTACGAGCAGTACTTC. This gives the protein CASSLWQDTYEQYF. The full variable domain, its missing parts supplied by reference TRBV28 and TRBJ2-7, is DVKVTQSSRYLVKRTGEKVFLECVQDMDHENMFWYRQDPGLGLRLIYFSYDVKMKEKGDIPEGYSVSREKKERFSLILESASTNQTSMYLCASSLWQDTYEQYFGPGTRLTVT.

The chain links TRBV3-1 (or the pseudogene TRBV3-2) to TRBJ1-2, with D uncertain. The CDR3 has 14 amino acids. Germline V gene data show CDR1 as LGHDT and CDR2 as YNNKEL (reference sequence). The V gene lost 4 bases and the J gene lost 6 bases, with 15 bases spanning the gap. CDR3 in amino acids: CASSPTTVGDGYTF. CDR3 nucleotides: TGTGCCAGCAGCCCCACGACGGTTGGAGATGGCTACACCTTC.

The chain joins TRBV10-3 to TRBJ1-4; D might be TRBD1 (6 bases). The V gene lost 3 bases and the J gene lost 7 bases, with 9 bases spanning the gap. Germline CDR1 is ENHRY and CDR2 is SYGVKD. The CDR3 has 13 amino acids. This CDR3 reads CAISEGTTEKLFF. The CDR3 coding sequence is TGTGCCATCAGTGAAGGGACAACTGAAAAACTGTTTTTT.

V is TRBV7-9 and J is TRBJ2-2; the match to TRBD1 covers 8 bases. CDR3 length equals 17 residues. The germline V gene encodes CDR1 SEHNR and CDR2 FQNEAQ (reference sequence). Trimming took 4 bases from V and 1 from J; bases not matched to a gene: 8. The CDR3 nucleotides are TGTGCCAGCAGCTGGACAGGGCAACCTGTGAACACCGGGGAGCTGTTTTTT. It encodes CASSWTGQPVNTGELFF.

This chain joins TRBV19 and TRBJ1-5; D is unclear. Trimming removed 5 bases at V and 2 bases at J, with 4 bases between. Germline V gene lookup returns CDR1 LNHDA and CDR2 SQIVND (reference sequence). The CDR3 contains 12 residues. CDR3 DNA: TGTGCCAGTAGTGAGGGCAATCAGCCCCAGCATTTT. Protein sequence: CASSEGNQPQHF.

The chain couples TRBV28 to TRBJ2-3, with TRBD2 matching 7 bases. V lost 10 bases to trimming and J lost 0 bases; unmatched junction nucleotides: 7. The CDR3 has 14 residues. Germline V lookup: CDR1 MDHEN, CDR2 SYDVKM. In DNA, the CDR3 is TGTGCCACCCTGCCTAGCGGTAGCACAGATACGCAGTATTTT. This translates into CATLPSGSTDTQYF.

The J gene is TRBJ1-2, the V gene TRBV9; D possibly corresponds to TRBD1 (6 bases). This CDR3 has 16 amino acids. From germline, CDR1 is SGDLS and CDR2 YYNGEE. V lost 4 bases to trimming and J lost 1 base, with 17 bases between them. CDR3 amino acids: CASSRDAGGGNYGYTF. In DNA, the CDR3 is TGTGCCAGCAGCAGAGACGCGGGGGGCGGTAACTATGGCTACACCTTC.

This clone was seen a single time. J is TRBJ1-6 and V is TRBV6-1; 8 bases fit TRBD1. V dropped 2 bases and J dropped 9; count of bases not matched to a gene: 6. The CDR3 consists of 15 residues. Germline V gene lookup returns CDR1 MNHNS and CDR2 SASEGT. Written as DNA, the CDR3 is TGTGCCAGCAGTGAACTGGGACAGGAAGGTTCACCCCTCCACTTT. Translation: CASSELGQEGSPLHF.

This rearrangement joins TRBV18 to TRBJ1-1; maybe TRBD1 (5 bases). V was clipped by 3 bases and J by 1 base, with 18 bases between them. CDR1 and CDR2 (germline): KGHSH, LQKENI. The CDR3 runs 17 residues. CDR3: CASSPPIQGAGNTEAFF. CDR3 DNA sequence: TGTGCCAGCTCACCTCCTATTCAGGGCGCAGGGAACACTGAAGCTTTCTTT.